This T cell receptor beta chain was retrieved from a study of T cells in Graves' hyperthyroidism and ophthalmopathy. What was amplified from RNA transcripts were TCR beta CDR3 regions. The TCR CDR3 was amplified in a first-round RT-PCR using the HTBI primer set. In TCRdb, the multiplex PCR reads were re-called with MiXCR into one record per CDR3 protein. The table lists hundreds of thousands of distinct CDR3 sequences, 12% to 15% of them singletons. This clonotype was seen a handful of times. Its antigen is currently unknown. Study-level points and caveats: In simple terms, a model built on 13 V-J features told ophthalmopathy apart from stable hyperthyroidism. Ophthalmopathy got predicted by the model a median about six months before its onset.

Graves' hyperthyroidism showing no ophthalmopathy progression within 18 months was considered stable. Patients between 18 and 65 years old had hyperthyroidism, newly diagnosed and lasting under 2 months. This sequence originates from a woman between 18 and 30 years old with Graves' hyperthyroidism. Sequencing was carried out using blood.

DNA of the CDR3: TGTGCCAGCACCTCTAGCGGGCGGACCTACGAGCAGTACTTC. Amino acid sequence: CASTSSGRTYEQYF. This chain connects TRBV7-9 to TRBJ2-7, with 8 bases that match TRBD2. The V gene end was trimmed by 7 bases and the J gene end by 2 bases; junction bases not matched to a gene: 7. This CDR3 has 14 amino acids. In germline, CDR1 is SEHNR, CDR2 FQNEAQ (reference sequence).